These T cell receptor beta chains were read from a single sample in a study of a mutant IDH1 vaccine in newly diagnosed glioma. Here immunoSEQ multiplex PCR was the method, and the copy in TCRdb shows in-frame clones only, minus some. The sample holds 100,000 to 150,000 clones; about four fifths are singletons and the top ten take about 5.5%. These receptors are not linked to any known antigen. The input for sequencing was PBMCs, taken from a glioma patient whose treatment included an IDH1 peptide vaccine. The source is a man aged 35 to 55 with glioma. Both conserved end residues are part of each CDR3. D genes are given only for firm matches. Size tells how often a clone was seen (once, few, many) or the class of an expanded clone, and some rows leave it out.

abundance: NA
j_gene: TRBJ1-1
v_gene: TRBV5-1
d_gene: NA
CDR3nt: NA
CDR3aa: CASILDPEGAEAFF

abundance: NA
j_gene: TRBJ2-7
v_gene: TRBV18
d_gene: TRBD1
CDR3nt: TGTGCCAGCTCTCCTGATGACAGGGCCGGGAACGAGCAGTACTTC
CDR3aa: CASSPDDRAGNEQYF

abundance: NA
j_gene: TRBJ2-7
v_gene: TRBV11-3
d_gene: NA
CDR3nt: TGTGCCAGCAGCTTAGCTCCTTTATACGAGCAGTACTTC
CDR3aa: CASSLAPLYEQYF

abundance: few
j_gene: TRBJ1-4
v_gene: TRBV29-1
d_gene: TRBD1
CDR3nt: TGCAGCGTCAGCCGGGACAGCAAAAATGAAAAACTGTTTTTT
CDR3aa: CSVSRDSKNEKLFF

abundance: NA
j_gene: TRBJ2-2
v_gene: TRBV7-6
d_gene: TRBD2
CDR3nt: TGTGCCAGCAGCTTAGAGCGAGCGGGAGGCCCTTTCGAAACTGAAAAGGGGGAGCTGTTTTTT
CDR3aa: CASSLERAGGPFETEKGELFF

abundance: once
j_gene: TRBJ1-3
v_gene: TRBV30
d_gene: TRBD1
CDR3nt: TGTGCCTGGAGTGGACAGGGAGTAATAGGAAACACCATATATTTT
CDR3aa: CAWSGQGVIGNTIYF

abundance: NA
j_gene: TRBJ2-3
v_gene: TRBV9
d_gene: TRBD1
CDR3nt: TGTGCCAGCGGGCAGGGGCTAACAGGGGGCACAGATACGCAGTATTTT
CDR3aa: CASGQGLTGGTDTQYF

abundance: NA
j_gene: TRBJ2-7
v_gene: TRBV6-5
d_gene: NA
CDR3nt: TGTGCCAGCACCTCACAGGGAGAGCAGTACTTC
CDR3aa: CASTSQGEQYF

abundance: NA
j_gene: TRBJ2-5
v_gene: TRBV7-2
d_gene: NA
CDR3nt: TGTGCCAGCAGCTTACAGTTCGAGACCCAGTACTTC
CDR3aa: CASSLQFETQYF

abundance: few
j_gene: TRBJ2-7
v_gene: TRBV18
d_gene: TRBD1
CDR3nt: TGTGCCAGCTCGCGCGGACAGGGGGGGAAGTACTACGAGCAGTACTTC
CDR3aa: CASSRGQGGKYYEQYF

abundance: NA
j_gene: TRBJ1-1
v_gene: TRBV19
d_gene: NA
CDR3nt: TGTGCCAGTAGTCCGTTACAGGGATGGAACACTGAAGCTTTCTTT
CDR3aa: CASSPLQGWNTEAFF

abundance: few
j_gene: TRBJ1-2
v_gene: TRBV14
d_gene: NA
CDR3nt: TGTGCCAGCAGCCATGACAGCCTCTATGGCTACACCTTC
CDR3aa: CASSHDSLYGYTF

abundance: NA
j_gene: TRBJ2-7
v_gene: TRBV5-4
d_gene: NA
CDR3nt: TGTGCCAGCAGCTTGGATCGCGTCGGCGAGCAGTACTTC
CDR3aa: CASSLDRVGEQYF

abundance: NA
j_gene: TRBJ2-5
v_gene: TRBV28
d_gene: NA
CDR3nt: TGTGCCAGCAGTTTCCCCTCTCGACTAGATAGCGAGACCCAGTACTTC
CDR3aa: CASSFPSRLDSETQYF

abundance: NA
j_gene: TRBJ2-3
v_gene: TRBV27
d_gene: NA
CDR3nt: TGTGCCAGCAGAGACAGAATTAGCACAGATACGCAGTATTTT
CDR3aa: CASRDRISTDTQYF

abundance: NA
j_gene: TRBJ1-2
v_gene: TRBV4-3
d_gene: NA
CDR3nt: TGCGCCAGCAGCCAAGATTTATCCGGGTTTGGCTACACCTTC
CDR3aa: CASSQDLSGFGYTF

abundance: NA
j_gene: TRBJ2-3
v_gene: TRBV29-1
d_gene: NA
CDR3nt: TGCAGCACCGGTAGAGCAGATACGCAGTATTTT
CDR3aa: CSTGRADTQYF

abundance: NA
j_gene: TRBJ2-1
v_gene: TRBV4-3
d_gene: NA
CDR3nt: TGCGCCAGCAGCCAAGTCATTAGAGGGCGGGAGCAGTTCTTC
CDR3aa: CASSQVIRGREQFF

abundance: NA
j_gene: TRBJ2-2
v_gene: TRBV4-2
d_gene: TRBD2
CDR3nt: TGTGCCAGCAGCCAGCTAGCGGGAGTGGGCGGGGAGCTGTTTTTT
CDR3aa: CASSQLAGVGGELFF

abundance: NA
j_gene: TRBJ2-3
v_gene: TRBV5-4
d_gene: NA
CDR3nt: TGTGCCAGCAGCTTGAGCCCTAGCACAGATACGCAGTATTTT
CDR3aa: CASSLSPSTDTQYF

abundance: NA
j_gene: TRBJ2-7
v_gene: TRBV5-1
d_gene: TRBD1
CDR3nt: TGCGCCAGCAGCGGTGGGACAGGGAACGAGCAGTACTTC
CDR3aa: CASSGGTGNEQYF

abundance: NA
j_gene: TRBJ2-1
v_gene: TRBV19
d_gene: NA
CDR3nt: TGTGCCAGTAGTATACAAGGGGAACGGGAGTTCTTC
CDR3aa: CASSIQGEREFF

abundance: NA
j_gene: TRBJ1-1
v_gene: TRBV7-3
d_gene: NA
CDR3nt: TGTGCCAGCAGCTTAAAACAGGGCACTGAAGCTTTCTTT
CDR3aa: CASSLKQGTEAFF

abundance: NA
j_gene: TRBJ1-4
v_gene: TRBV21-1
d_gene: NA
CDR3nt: TGTGCCAGCAGCGGGCGACAGGGGGTTATAGAAAAACTGTTTTTT
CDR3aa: CASSGRQGVIEKLFF

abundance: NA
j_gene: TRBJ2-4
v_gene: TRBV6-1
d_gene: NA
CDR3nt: TGTGCCAGCAGTGAAGTGAACATTCAGTACTTC
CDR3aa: CASSEVNIQYF

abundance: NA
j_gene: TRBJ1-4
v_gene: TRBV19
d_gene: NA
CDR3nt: TGTGCCAGTAGTATGTTGCAGGGGCCTAATGAAAAACTGTTTTTT
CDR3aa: CASSMLQGPNEKLFF

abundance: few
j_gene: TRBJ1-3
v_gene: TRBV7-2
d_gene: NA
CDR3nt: TGTGCCAGCAGCCGGGACAATACAGGAAACACCATATATTTT
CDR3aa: CASSRDNTGNTIYF

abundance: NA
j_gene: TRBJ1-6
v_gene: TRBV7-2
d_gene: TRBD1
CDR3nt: TGTGCCAGCAGCTTTCCAGGGGGTAATTCACCCCTCCACTTT
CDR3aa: CASSFPGGNSPLHF

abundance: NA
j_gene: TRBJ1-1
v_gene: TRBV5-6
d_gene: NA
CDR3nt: TGTGCCAGCAGCTTGACCACCCCGGGTGCTGAAGCTTTCTTT
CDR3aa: CASSLTTPGAEAFF

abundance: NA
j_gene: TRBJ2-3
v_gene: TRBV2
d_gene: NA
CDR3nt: TGTGCCAGCAGGATAGACAAGAGGACAGATACGCAGTATTTT
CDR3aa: CASRIDKRTDTQYF

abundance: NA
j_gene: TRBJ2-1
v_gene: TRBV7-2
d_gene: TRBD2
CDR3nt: TGTGCCAGCAGCCCAAAAGCGGGGGGGCAAAATGAGCAGTTCTTC
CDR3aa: CASSPKAGGQNEQFF

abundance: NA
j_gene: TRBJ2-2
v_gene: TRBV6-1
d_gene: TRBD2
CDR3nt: TGTGCCAGCGCCCCGCTAGCGGGAAACACCGGGGAGCTGTTTTTT
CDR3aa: CASAPLAGNTGELFF

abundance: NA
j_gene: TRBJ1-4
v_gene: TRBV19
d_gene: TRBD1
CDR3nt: TGTGCCAGTAGTAGCGGACAGGGATGGGCTAATGAAAAACTGTTTTTT
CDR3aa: CASSSGQGWANEKLFF

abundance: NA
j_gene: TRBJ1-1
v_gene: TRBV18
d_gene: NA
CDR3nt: TGTGCCAGCTCACCAAATTTCCAGGGTGTGAACACTGAAGCTTTCTTT
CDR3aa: CASSPNFQGVNTEAFF

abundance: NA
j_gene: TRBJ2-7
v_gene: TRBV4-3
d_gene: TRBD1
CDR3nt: TGCGCCAGCAGCCAAAGACAGGGGGTAAGCTACGAGCAGTACTTC
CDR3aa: CASSQRQGVSYEQYF

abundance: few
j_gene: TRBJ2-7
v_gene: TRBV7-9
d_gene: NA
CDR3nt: TGTGCCAGCAGCTACAGCCACGAGCAGTACTTC
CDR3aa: CASSYSHEQYF

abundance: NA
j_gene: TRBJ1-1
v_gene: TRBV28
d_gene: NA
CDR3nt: TGTGCCAGCACCAAAAGGGGGGTCAACACTGAAGCTTTCTTT
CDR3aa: CASTKRGVNTEAFF

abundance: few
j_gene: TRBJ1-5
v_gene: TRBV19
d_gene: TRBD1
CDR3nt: TGTGCCAGTAGTATTTCGGACAGGAGACTTTATAGCAATCAGCCCCAGCATTTT
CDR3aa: CASSISDRRLYSNQPQHF

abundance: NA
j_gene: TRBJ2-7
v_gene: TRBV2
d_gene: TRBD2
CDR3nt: TGTGCCAGCTATCTTGTTAGCGGGTATTACGAGCAGTACTTC
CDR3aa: CASYLVSGYYEQYF

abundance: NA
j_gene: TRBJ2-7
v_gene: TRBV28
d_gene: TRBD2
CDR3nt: TGTGCCAGCAGTTTATCGGGACTAGCGGGAGGGCCGTACGCCTCCTACGAGCAGTACTTC
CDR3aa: CASSLSGLAGGPYASYEQYF

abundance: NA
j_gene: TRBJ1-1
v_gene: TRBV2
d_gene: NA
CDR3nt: TGTGCCAGCAGGCGCAGGGGCATGAACACTGAAGCTTTCTTT
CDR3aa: CASRRRGMNTEAFF

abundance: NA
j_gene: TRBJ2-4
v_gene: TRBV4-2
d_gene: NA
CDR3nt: TGTGCCAGCAGCCAAGATCTGGCCGTCCAAAACATTCAGTACTTC
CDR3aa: CASSQDLAVQNIQYF

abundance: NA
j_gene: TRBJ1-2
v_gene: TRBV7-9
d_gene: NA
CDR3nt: TGTGCCAGCAGTACAGACGCTCGCGGCTACACCTTC
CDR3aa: CASSTDARGYTF

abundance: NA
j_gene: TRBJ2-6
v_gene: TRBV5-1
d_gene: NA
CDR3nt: TGCGCCAGCAGCCCCAGGGTCTCTGGGGCCAACGTCCTGACTTTC
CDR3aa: CASSPRVSGANVLTF

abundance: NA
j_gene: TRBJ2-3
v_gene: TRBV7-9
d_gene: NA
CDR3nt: TGTGCCAGCAGCTTAGTAGGGGATACGCAGTATTTT
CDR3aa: CASSLVGDTQYF

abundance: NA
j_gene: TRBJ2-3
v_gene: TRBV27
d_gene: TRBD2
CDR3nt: TGTGCCAGCAGCCTGACTAGCGGGGCTTCCGATACGCAGTATTTT
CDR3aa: CASSLTSGASDTQYF

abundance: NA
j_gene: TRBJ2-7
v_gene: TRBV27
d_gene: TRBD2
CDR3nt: TGTGCCAGCAGTTTATTAGGGACTAGCGGATACGAGCAGTACTTC
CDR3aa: CASSLLGTSGYEQYF

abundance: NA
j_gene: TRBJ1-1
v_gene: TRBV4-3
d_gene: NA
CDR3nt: TGCGCCAGCAGCCAATCCACTTGGAACACTGAAGCTTTCTTT
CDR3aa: CASSQSTWNTEAFF

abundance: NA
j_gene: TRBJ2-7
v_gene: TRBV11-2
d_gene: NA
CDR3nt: TGTGCCAGCAGCTTATTTACCAAAATCTCCTACGAGCAGTACTTC
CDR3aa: CASSLFTKISYEQYF

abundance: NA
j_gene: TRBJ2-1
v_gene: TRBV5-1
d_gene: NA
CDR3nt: TGCGCCAGCAGCCTCGTGGTGAAAGCCTACAATGAGCAGTTCTTC
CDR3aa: CASSLVVKAYNEQFF

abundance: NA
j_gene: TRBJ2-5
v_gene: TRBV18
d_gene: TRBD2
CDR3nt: TGTGCCAGCTCACCGCCTTATAATCCTAGCGGGAGTCTCCAAGAGACCCAGTACTTC
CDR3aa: CASSPPYNPSGSLQETQYF

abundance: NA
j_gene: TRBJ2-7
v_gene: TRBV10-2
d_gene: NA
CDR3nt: TGCGCCAGCAGTGAGACAAACTACGAGCAGTACTTC
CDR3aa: CASSETNYEQYF

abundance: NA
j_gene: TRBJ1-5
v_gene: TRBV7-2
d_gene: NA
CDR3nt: TGTGCCAGCAGCGTCCAGGGTTATAGCAATCAGCCCCAGCATTTT
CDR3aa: CASSVQGYSNQPQHF